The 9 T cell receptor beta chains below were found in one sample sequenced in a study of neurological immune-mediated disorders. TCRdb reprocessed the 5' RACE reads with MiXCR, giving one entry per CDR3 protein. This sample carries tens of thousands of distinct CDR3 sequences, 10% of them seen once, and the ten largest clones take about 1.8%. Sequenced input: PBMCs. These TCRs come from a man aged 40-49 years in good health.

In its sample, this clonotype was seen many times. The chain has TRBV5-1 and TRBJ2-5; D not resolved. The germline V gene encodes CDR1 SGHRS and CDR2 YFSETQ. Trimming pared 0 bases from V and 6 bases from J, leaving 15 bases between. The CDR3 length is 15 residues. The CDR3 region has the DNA TGCGCCAGCAGCTTGGACGCGGTCGAGCCAAAGACCCAGTACTTC. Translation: CASSLDAVEPKTQYF.

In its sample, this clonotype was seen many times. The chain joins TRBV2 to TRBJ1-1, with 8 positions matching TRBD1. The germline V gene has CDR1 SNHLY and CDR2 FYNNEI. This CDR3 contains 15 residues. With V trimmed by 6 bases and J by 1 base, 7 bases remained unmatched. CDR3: CASRTGQGRNTEAFF. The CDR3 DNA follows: TGTGCCAGCAGGACCGGACAGGGTAGGAACACTGAAGCTTTCTTT.

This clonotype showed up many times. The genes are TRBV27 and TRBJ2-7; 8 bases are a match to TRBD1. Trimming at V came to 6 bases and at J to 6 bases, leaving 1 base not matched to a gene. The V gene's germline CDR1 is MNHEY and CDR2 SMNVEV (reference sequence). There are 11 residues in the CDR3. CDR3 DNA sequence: TGTGCCAGCAGAACAGGGGGCGAGCAGTACTTC. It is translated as CASRTGGEQYF.

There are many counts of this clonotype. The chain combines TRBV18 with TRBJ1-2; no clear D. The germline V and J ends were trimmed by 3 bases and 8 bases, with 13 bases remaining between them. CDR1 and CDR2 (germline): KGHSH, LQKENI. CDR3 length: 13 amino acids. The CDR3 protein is CASSPRRLEGYTF. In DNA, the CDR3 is TGTGCCAGCTCACCTAGACGGCTTGAGGGCTACACCTTC.

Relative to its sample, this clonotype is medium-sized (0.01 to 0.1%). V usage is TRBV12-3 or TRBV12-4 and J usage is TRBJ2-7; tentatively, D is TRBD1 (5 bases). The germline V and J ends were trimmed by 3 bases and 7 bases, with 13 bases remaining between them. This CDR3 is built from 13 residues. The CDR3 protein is CASSLTPSGEQYF. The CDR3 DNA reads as TGTGCCAGCAGTTTGACACCTTCAGGGGAGCAGTACTTC.

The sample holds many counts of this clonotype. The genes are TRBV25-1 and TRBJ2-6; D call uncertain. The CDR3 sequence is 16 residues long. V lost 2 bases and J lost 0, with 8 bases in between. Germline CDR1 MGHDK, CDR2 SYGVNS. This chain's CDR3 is CASSETERSGANVLTF. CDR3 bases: TGTGCCAGCAGTGAAACGGAACGCTCTGGGGCCAACGTCCTGACTTTC.

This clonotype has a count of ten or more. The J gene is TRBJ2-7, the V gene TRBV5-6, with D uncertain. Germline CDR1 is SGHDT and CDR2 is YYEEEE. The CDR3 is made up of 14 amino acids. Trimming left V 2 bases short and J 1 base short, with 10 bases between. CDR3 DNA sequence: TGTGCCAGCAGCTTTAGTGGGAATTCCTACGAGCAGTACTTC. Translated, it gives CASSFSGNSYEQYF.

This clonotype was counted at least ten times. CDR3 DNA: TGCGCCAGCAGCTTGCAGGCCAACCTCTATGGCTACACCTTC. It translates to CASSLQANLYGYTF. The chain carries TRBV5-1 and TRBJ1-2; D remains ambiguous. The CDR3 sequence is 14 residues long. Trimming pared 1 base from V and 4 bases from J, leaving 11 bases between. CDR1 and CDR2 (germline): SGHRS, YFSETQ.

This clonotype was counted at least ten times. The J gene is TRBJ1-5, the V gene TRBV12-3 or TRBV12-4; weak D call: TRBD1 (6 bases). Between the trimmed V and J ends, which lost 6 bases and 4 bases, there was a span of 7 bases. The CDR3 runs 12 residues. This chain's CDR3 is CASSQGNQPQHF. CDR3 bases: TGTGCCAGCAGCCAGGGGAATCAGCCCCAGCATTTT.